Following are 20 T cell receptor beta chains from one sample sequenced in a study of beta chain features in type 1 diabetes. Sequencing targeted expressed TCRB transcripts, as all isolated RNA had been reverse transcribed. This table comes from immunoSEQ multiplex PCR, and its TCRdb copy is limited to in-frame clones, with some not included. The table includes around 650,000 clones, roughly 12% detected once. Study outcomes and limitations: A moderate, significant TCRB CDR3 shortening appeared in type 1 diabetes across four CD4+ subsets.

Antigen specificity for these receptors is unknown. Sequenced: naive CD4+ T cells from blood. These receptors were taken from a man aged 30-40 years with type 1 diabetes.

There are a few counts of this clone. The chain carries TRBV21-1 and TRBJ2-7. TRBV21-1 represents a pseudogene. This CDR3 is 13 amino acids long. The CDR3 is CASSTQKDYEQYF. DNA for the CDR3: TGTGCCAGCAGCACCCAGAAGGATTACGAGCAGTACTTC.

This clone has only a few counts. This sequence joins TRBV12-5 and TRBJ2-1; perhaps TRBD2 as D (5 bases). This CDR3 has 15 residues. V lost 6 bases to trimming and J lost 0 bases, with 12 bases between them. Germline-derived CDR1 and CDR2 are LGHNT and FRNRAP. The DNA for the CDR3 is TGTGCTAGTGGGCGGACGGGGAGCTCCTACAATGAGCAGTTCTTC. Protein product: CASGRTGSSYNEQFF.

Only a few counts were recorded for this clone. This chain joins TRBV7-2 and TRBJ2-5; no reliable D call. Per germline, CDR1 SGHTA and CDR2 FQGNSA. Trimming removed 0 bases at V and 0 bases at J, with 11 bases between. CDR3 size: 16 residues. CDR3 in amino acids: CASSLAPSRNQETQYF. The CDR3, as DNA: TGTGCCAGCAGCTTAGCCCCTTCAAGGAACCAAGAGACCCAGTACTTC.

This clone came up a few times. The CDR3 loop reads CASSIAATGVGTEAFF. Here the CDR3 DNA reads TGTGCCAGTAGTATAGCTGCGACAGGGGTAGGGACTGAAGCTTTCTTT. The chain has TRBV19 and TRBJ1-1; 8 positions match TRBD1. Germline CDR1 LNHDA, CDR2 SQIVND (reference sequence). The CDR3 consists of 16 residues. Trimming removed 1 base from V and 5 bases from J; junction bases left unmatched: 9.

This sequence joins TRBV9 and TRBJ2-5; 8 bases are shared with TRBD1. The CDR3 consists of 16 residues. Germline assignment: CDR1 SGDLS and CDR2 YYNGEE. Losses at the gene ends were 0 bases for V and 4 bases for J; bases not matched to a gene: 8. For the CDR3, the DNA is TGTGCCAGCAGCGTAGCATTATCAGGGGGCCCAGAGACCCAGTACTTC. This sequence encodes CASSVALSGGPETQYF.

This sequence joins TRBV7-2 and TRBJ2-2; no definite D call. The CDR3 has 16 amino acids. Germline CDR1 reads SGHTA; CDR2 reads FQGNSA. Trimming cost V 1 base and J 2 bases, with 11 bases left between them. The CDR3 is CASSLDAATNTGELFF. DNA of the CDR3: TGTGCCAGCAGCTTAGACGCAGCTACTAACACCGGGGAGCTGTTTTTT.

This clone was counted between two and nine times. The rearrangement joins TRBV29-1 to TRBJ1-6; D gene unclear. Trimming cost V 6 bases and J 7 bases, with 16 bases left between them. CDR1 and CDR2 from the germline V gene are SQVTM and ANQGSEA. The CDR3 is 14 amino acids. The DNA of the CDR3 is TGCAGCGTGAAAAGTGACACGGCCAATTCACCCCTCCACTTT. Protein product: CSVKSDTANSPLHF.

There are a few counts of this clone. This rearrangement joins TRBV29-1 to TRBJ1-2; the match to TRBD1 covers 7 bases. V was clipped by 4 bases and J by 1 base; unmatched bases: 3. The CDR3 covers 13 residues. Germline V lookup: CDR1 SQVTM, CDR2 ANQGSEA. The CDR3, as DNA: TGCAGCGTTGCCGACAGGGATAACTATGGCTACACCTTC. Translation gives CSVADRDNYGYTF. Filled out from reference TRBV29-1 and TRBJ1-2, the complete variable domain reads SAVISQKPSRDICQRGTSLTIQCQVDSQVTMMFWYRQQPGQSLTLIATANQGSEATYESGFVIDKFPISRPNLTFSTLTVSNMSPEDSSIYLCSVADRDNYGYTFGSGTRLTVV.

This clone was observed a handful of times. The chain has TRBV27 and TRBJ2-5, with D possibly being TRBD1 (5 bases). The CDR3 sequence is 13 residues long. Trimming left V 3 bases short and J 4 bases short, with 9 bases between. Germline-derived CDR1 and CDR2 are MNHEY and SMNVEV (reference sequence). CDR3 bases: TGTGCCAGCAGTTTCCAGGGTAGAGAGACCCAGTACTTC. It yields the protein CASSFQGRETQYF.

The CDR3 here is CASSSPFQGGNQPQHF. The CDR3 DNA follows: TGTGCCAGCAGTTCCCCCTTTCAGGGAGGCAATCAGCCCCAGCATTTT. This sequence joins TRBV28 and TRBJ1-5; tentative D call: TRBD1 (5 bases). The CDR3 extends over 16 amino acids. With 4 bases removed from V and 2 bases from J, the gap between germline ends came to 15 bases. From germline, CDR1 is MDHEN and CDR2 SYDVKM.

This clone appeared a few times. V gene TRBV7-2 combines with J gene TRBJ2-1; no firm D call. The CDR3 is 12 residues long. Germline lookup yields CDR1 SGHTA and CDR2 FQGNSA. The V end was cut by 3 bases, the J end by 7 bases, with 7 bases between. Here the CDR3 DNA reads TGTGCCAGCAGCTTTAGCCTGAATGAGCAGTTCTTC. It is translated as CASSFSLNEQFF.

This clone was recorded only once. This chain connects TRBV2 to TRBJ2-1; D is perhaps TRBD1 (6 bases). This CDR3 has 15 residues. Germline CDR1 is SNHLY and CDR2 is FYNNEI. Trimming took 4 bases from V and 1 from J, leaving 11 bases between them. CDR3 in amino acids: CASSGGRGSYNEQFF. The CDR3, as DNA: TGTGCCAGCAGTGGCGGCAGGGGTTCCTACAATGAGCAGTTCTTC.

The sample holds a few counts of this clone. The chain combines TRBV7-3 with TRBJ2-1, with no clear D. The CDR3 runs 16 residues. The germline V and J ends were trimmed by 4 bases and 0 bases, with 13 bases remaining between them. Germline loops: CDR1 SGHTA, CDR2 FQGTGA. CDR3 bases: TGTGCCAGCAGCTATTACCCGGCTAGCTCCTACAATGAGCAGTTCTTC. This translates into CASSYYPASSYNEQFF.

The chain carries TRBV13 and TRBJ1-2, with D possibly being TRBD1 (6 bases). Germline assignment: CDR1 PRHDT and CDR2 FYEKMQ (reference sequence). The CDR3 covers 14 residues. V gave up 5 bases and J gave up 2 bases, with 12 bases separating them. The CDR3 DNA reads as TGTGCCAGCAGCGGAGAGGGGGGAAACTATGGCTACACCTTC. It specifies CASSGEGGNYGYTF.

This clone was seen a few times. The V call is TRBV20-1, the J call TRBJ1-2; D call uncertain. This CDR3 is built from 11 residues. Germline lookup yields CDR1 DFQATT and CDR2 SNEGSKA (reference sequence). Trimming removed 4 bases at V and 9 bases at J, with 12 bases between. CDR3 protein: CSAKTVGSYTF. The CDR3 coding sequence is TGCAGTGCTAAGACGGTGGGGAGCTACACCTTC.

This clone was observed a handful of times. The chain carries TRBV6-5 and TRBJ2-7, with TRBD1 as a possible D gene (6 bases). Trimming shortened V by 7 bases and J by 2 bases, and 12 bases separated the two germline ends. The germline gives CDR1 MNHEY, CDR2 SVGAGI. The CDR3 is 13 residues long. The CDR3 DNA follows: TGTGCCAGCACAGGGACACTCGCCTACGAGCAGTACTTC. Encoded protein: CASTGTLAYEQYF.

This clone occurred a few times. This chain's CDR3 is CASSLGGSNQPQHF. The CDR3 bases are TGTGCCAGCAGTTTAGGCGGCAGCAATCAGCCCCAGCATTTT. The genes are TRBV27 and TRBJ1-5, with D unclear. In germline, CDR1 is MNHEY, CDR2 SMNVEV (reference sequence). The ends were cut back, 2 bases at V and 1 base at J, with 6 bases in the middle. The CDR3 is 14 residues long.

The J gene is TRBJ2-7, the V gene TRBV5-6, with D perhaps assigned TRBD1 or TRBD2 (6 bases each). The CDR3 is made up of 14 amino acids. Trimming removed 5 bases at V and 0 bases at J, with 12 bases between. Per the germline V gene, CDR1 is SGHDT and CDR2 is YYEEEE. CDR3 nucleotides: TGTGCCAGCAGACATGGGGGGCCCTCCTACGAGCAGTACTTC. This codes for CASRHGGPSYEQYF.

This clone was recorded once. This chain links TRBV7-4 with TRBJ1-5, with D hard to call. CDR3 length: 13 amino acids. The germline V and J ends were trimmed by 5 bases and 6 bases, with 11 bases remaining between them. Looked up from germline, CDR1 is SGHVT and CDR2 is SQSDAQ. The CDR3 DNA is TGTGCCAGCAGCCCTAAAGTCTGTCAGCCCCAGCATTTT. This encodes CASSPKVCQPQHF.

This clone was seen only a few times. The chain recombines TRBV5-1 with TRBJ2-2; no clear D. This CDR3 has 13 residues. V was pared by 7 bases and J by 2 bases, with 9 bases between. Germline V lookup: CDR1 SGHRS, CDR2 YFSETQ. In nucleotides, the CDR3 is TGCGCCAGCTCCTTCCCAAACACCGGGGAGCTGTTTTTT. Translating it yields CASSFPNTGELFF.